This T cell receptor beta chain was sequenced for a study of OX40 agonist ivuxolimab in advanced cancers. There are 14 residues in the CDR3. CDR1 is SGHRS, CDR2 YFSETQ, per germline. The J segment lost 5 bases and the V segment lost 6 bases, leaving 10 bases of the junction unmatched. Using immunoSEQ multiplex PCR, the repertoire was profiled, and TCRdb retains in-frame clones only, with some absent. The sample lists tens of thousands of clones; 80% to 85% were seen once. This clonotype originated in an adult with an advanced solid tumor such as melanoma, head and neck, liver or kidney cancer. V is TRBV5-1 and J is TRBJ1-1, with 7 bases identical to TRBD1. Sequenced here: CD4+ or CD8+ T cells sorted from blood, sampled in a trial of the OX40 agonist ivuxolimab. CDR3 region: CASNSQGRGTEAFF. In DNA, the CDR3 is TGCGCCAGCAACTCACAGGGGCGGGGAACTGAAGCTTTCTTT.